What follows describes a single T cell receptor beta chain. The data belong to a study of human CD8 memory T cell subsets. Enriched by negative magnetic separation, total CD8+ T cells were obtained. UMI-labeled 5' RACE produced the TCR beta libraries. TCRdb re-called the 5' RACE reads and catalogs CDR3 proteins one per entry, DNA excluded. This sample contains under 20,000 distinct CDR3 sequences. The sequenced sample consisted of CD8+ T cells from PBMCs. This clonotype originated in a human donor in good health.

Here the CDR3 reads CASSSPLGVSYEQYF. The genes are TRBV27 and TRBJ2-7; TCRdb returns TRBD1, unconfirmable since there is no DNA. The CDR3 consists of 15 residues. CDR1 and CDR2 from the germline V gene are MNHEY and SMNVEV (reference sequence).